This TCR beta chain derives from a study of cytomegalovirus exposure and HLA in healthy donors. Findings and limits, study-wide: As was reported, the classifier diagnosed cytomegalovirus status with high specificity and sensitivity. Rare TCR sequences dominated, though some public TCRs recurred in many donors.

Comment on this clone: Its target is unknown.

Germline V gene sequence: CDR1 SGHNT, CDR2 YYREEE (reference sequence). V lost 0 bases to trimming and J lost 2 bases; unmatched junction nucleotides: 6. The CDR3 covers 16 residues. Repertoires were generated with immunoSEQ multiplex PCR, while TCRdb's copy carries only in-frame clones and drops some. The repertoire includes roughly 80,000 clones, approximately 91% of them detected once, and 2.1% sits in the top ten. This chain connects TRBV5-4 to TRBJ2-5, with TRBD1 matching 8 bases. What was sequenced was PBMCs. This clonotype originated in a man younger than 40 in good health and CMV-seronegative. CDR3 DNA: TGTGCCAGCAGCTTGGGCCAGGGGGCGGGACAAGAGACCCAGTACTTC. This translates into CASSLGQGAGQETQYF.